This is a list of T cell receptor beta chains from one sample in a study of shared clonotypes between healthy human individuals. Measured with immunoSEQ multiplex PCR; TCRdb has only the in-frame clones, and not every one. The data hold over 1.4 million clones, with roughly 96% observed a single time. Sequenced input: naive CD4+ T cells sorted from blood. The origin of the receptors is a man aged 25-45 years in good health. The CDR3 runs from the conserved cysteine through the conserved F or W. A D gene is named only where the DNA matches it firmly. Some rows mark clone size as missing; the rest say once, few, many or name a class of expanded clone.

J	V	size	D	CDR3	DNA
TRBJ2-6	TRBV29-1	-	-	CSVGAVPGSGANVLTF	TGCAGCGTTGGGGCCGTCCCCGGTTCTGGGGCCAACGTCCTGACTTTC
TRBJ1-5	TRBV28	-	-	CASRFQNQPQHF	TGTGCCAGCAGATTCCAAAATCAGCCCCAGCATTTT
TRBJ2-5	TRBV9	-	TRBD1	CASSENRDRGTQETQYF	TGTGCCAGCAGCGAAAACCGGGACAGGGGGACCCAAGAGACCCAGTACTTC
TRBJ2-1	TRBV9	-	TRBD1	CASSATGVPGQFF	TGTGCCAGCAGCGCCACAGGGGTCCCCGGACAGTTCTTC
TRBJ2-2	TRBV11-3	-	TRBD2	CASSLELAGGSTGELFF	TGTGCCAGCAGCTTAGAACTAGCGGGAGGCTCCACCGGGGAGCTGTTTTTT
TRBJ1-5	TRBV19	once	TRBD1	CASRIRDRALDQPQHF	TGTGCCAGTAGGATCCGGGACAGGGCGTTGGATCAGCCCCAGCATTTT
TRBJ2-2	TRBV7-2	-	TRBD1	CASRGQGAGGELFF	TGTGCCAGCAGGGGACAGGGGGCCGGCGGGGAGCTGTTTTTT
TRBJ2-3	TRBV4-1	-	-	CASSQARTDTQYF	TGCGCCAGCAGCCAAGCTCGCACAGATACGCAGTATTTT
TRBJ1-1	TRBV6-6	once	-	CASSFGGENTEAFF	TGTGCCAGCAGTTTTGGAGGGGAGAACACTGAAGCTTTCTTT
TRBJ1-5	TRBV28	-	-	CASSPGGGPQHF	TGTGCCAGCAGTCCTGGGGGGGGCCCCCAGCATTTT
TRBJ2-3	TRBV7-2	-	-	CASSQSRASGTDTQYF	TGTGCCAGCAGCCAATCCCGGGCATCTGGCACAGATACGCAGTATTTT
TRBJ2-7	TRBV28	-	-	CASSSLRGGLFEQYF	TGTGCCAGCAGTTCTCTCCGCGGGGGCCTTTTTGAGCAGTACTTC
TRBJ2-5	TRBV5-1	-	-	CASSLGGLARGRETQYF	TGCGCCAGCAGCTTGGGAGGTTTGGCCAGGGGCAGGGAGACCCAGTACTTC
TRBJ1-2	TRBV9	-	TRBD1	CASSVQGGGGYTF	TGTGCCAGCAGCGTCCAGGGGGGTGGAGGCTACACCTTC
TRBJ1-5	TRBV5-1	-	-	CASSRDANSNQPQHF	TGCGCCAGCAGCAGGGACGCAAATAGCAATCAGCCCCAGCATTTT
TRBJ2-7	TRBV28	-	-	CAPWRDTTYEQYF	TGTGCCCCCTGGAGGGACACTACCTACGAGCAGTACTTC
TRBJ1-5	TRBV7-9	-	-	CASSFGQYQPQHF	TGTGCCAGCAGCTTCGGACAGTATCAGCCCCAGCATTTT
TRBJ2-1	TRBV7-9	-	TRBD2	CASSPSGFSGMDEQFF	TGTGCCAGCAGCCCATCCGGTTTTAGCGGGATGGATGAGCAGTTCTTC
TRBJ2-5	TRBV5-1	-	-	CASSLQGGETQYF	TGCGCCAGCAGCTTACAGGGAGGCGAGACCCAGTACTTC
TRBJ2-7	TRBV21-1	-	-	CASSNRLAGSGEQYF	TGTGCCAGCAGCAATCGACTAGCGGGGTCTGGGGAGCAGTACTTC
TRBJ2-6	TRBV9	-	TRBD1	CASSVGLWTGGVAGANVLTF	TGTGCCAGCAGCGTAGGGTTGTGGACAGGGGGAGTTGCTGGGGCCAACGTCCTGACTTTC
TRBJ1-1	TRBV11-3	-	TRBD1	CASSRGQGATEAFF	TGTGCCAGCAGCCGCGGACAGGGGGCCACTGAAGCTTTCTTT
TRBJ2-3	TRBV11-3	-	TRBD2	CASSSSGTPGDTQYF	TGTGCCAGCAGCTCTAGCGGGACCCCCGGGGATACGCAGTATTTT
TRBJ2-7	TRBV7-3	-	TRBD1	CASSLRPGQGPYEQYF	TGTGCCAGCAGCTTAAGACCGGGACAGGGGCCCTACGAGCAGTACTTC
TRBJ1-2	TRBV5-6	-	-	CASSFSGHSNYGYTF	TGTGCCAGCAGCTTCAGCGGACATTCGAACTATGGCTACACCTTC
TRBJ2-7	TRBV5-1	-	-	CASSLGGDSYEQYF	TGCGCCAGCAGCTTGGGGGGTGACTCCTACGAGCAGTACTTC
TRBJ2-1	TRBV27	once	-	CASSQGRTDFTKQFF	TGTGCCAGCAGCCAAGGTCGGACTGATTTCACAAAGCAGTTCTTC
TRBJ2-5	TRBV5-1	-	TRBD2	CASSLFSGRETQYF	TGCGCCAGCAGCTTGTTTAGCGGGAGAGAGACCCAGTACTTC
TRBJ2-5	TRBV10-1	-	TRBD2	CASSDQREGGETQYF	TGCGCCAGCAGTGATCAGCGGGAGGGCGGGGAGACCCAGTACTTC
TRBJ1-2	TRBV6-1	-	-	CASSKGHLNYGYTF	TGTGCCAGCAGTAAAGGACACTTAAACTATGGCTACACCTTC
TRBJ2-7	TRBV6-1	once	-	CASSEKQGRMSYEQYF	TGTGCCAGCAGTGAGAAACAGGGCAGGATGTCCTACGAGCAGTACTTC
TRBJ2-1	TRBV7-3	once	TRBD1	CASSLDTGTGRNEQFF	TGTGCCAGCAGCTTGGATACAGGGACAGGACGCAATGAGCAGTTCTTC
TRBJ1-1	TRBV9	-	-	CASSLLAGATAFF	TGTGCCAGCAGCCTCCTGGCGGGGGCAACGGCTTTCTTT
TRBJ2-7	TRBV9	-	TRBD1	CASSVDQGAYEQYF	TGTGCCAGCAGCGTAGATCAGGGGGCCTACGAGCAGTACTTC
TRBJ2-2	TRBV25-1	-	-	CASRAPGRGHTGELFF	TGTGCCAGCAGAGCCCCGGGGAGGGGGCACACCGGGGAGCTGTTTTTT
TRBJ1-1	TRBV9	-	-	CASSPEAAAPEAFF	TGTGCCAGCAGCCCAGAGGCAGCAGCGCCTGAAGCTTTCTTT
TRBJ1-1	TRBV29-1	-	TRBD1	CSVGDRVVTEAFF	TGCAGCGTAGGCGACAGGGTAGTCACTGAAGCTTTCTTT
TRBJ2-3	TRBV2	-	TRBD2	CASSEPAGSTDTQYF	TGTGCCAGCAGTGAGCCAGCGGGAAGCACAGATACGCAGTATTTT
TRBJ1-3	TRBV30	-	TRBD1	CAWTGQFSGNTIYF	TGTGCCTGGACGGGACAGTTCTCTGGAAACACCATATATTTT
TRBJ2-7	TRBV5-4	-	TRBD2	CASSPGTSGRAYYEQYF	TGTGCCAGCAGCCCGGGGACTAGCGGGAGGGCTTACTACGAGCAGTACTTC
TRBJ2-1	TRBV18	once	-	CASSPTGQGGQFF	TGTGCCAGCTCACCGACTGGGCAGGGGGGGCAGTTCTTC
TRBJ2-5	TRBV7-6	-	-	CASSLFGGRQETQYF	TGTGCCAGCAGCTTATTTGGGGGGCGTCAAGAGACCCAGTACTTC
TRBJ2-1	TRBV6-5	-	-	CASSYSQKYSPEQFF	TGTGCCAGCAGTTACTCCCAGAAATATTCGCCTGAGCAGTTCTTC
TRBJ2-7	TRBV11-3	once	TRBD2	CASSSGRSYEQYF	TGTGCCAGCAGTAGCGGGAGGTCCTACGAGCAGTACTTC
TRBJ1-1	TRBV14	-	-	CASSHRSLNTEAFF	TGTGCCAGCAGCCACCGTAGCCTTAACACTGAAGCTTTCTTT
TRBJ1-4	TRBV18	-	-	CASSGGGTNEKLFF	TGTGCCAGCTCAGGGGGCGGAACTAATGAAAAACTGTTTTTT